This TCR beta chain stems from a study of CD8 T cells in Susac syndrome (dated by TCRdb to between 2018 and 2021). About the investigation overall: Whether CD8+ T cell activation and differentiation in Susac syndrome was antigen driven was tested using repertoire sequencing.

In the germline V gene, CDR1 corresponds to SQVTM and CDR2 to ANQGSEA. From V the trimming removes 7 bases and from J it removes 0 bases, while the gene matches leave 5 bases of the junction unaccounted for. The CDR3 holds 14 amino acids from the cysteine to the phenylalanine. The sequence is cut down to CDR3 DNA, 42 bases in frame from base 1. On the study overall, not on this receptor specifically: The number of individuals in the TCR sequencing and HLA analysis was recognized as being relatively small.

With regard to this clonotype: It lacks a known antigen. One base away there is no much larger clone; base qualities are not given.

High-throughput TCR beta sequencing profiled peripheral blood CD8+ and CD4+ T cells from healthy donors, Susac syndrome patients and multiple sclerosis patients. The multiple sclerosis controls were treatment-naive patients whose relapsing-remitting disease, either stable or active, fulfilled the revised McDonald criteria. Bulk CD8+ and CD4+ T cells were purified by magnetic negative isolation, whereas CD8+ TEMRA cells were enriched by FACS. Blood was collected in EDTA tubes and processed within 24 hours, with PBMCs isolated through density gradient centrifugation. PBMCs destined for TCR sequencing were cryopreserved in liquid nitrogen and later thawed in a 37 °C water bath. Purity of sorted or isolated CD4+, CD8+ and CD8+ TEMRA cells was at least 90%. RNA was extracted using the RNeasy kit, and about 0.45 to 1 microgram was reverse transcribed with random hexamers. The immunoSEQ multiplex PCR assay, which covers 54 Vbeta and 13 Jbeta segments, was used to amplify TCR beta CDR3 regions. PCR amplification bias was corrected using a synthetic template baseline for primer optimization and computational correction. Per the source publication's procedure: Reads were annotated to V, D and J genes according to IMGT and were analyzed with immunoSEQ Analyzer, with only productive sequences retained. Clonality was computed as one minus Shannon entropy normalized by log2 of the number of productive unique sequences. For each patient and control, public and private clones were evaluated within the 100 most prevalent clones. Susac-specific clones were defined as absent from healthy and MS cohorts, approximately 1,000 published viral clones and other ImmuneACCESS disease sequences. TCRdb trimmed the raw reads at Q25, called clones with MiXCR and kept productive beta chains. Identical CDR3 protein sequences are pooled into one entry, listed with their most common genes and DNA. The authors' filters were not applied to this entry. The sample table holds 200,000 to 300,000 distinct CDR3 sequences, of which over 85% were seen once. Approximately 0.07% of the sample is taken by the ten largest.

The sequenced sample consisted of CD4+ T cells from PBMCs. The chain links TRBV29-1 with TRBJ2-1; 8 bases in between match TRBD1. The origin of this receptor is a human donor with multiple sclerosis. The DNA sequence follows: TGCAGCGCTTGGGGACAGGCCTCCTACAATGAGCAGTTCTTC. This encodes CSAWGQASYNEQFF.